This T cell receptor beta chain stems from a study of radiotherapy plus CTLA-4 blockade in lung cancer. Assay used: immunoSEQ multiplex PCR; TCRdb lists only in-frame clones, some missing. The table lists about 90,000 clones, about four fifths of them singletons, with roughly 15% in the top ten. Trimming at V came to 6 bases and at J to 4 bases, leaving 7 bases not matched to a gene. Germline V gene sequence: CDR1 MNHEY, CDR2 SVGAGI. This CDR3 comprises 15 residues. This sequence originates from a human donor with non-small cell lung cancer that progressed on radiotherapy plus ipilimumab. This sequence joins TRBV6-5 and TRBJ1-5; 9 bases are a match to TRBD1. The specimen comprised peripheral blood, sampled from a patient treated with radiotherapy plus ipilimumab. CDR3 loop: CASSSMGQGNQPQHF. The CDR3 DNA reads TGTGCCAGCAGCAGTATGGGACAGGGTAATCAGCCCCAGCATTTT.